This TCR beta chain was identified in a study of vaccination and CD4 T cells after COVID-19. Study-level findings and limits: In convalescent patients, a median roughly 88% of reactive clones appeared only post-vaccination. SARS-CoV-2-reactive clonotypes showed a nonsignificant median rise from about 20 to 38.

Treatment described: roughly nine-day PBMC culture with coronavirus spike peptide pools or control peptides (ViraFEST assay). Antigen-specific T cell expansion with peptide pools preceded TCR sequencing in the ViraFEST approach. This clonotype came up once. Its antigen remains unidentified. This CDR3 is 13 amino acids long. The V end was cut by 3 bases, the J end by 6 bases, with 9 bases between. Cultured CD4+ T cell DNA underwent sequencing with the Oncomine TCR Beta short-read assay. Investigators obtained genomic DNA by extraction from cultured CD4+ T cells. TCRdb used MiXCR to reprocess the PCR reads, holding one entry per CDR3 protein. The profile shows some 14,000 distinct CDR3 sequences, 50% to 55% of them singletons.

The gene calls are TRBV12-3 or TRBV12-4 and TRBJ1-5; D might be TRBD1 (5 bases). The sample comprised CD4+ T cells from blood, cultured in vitro. This TCR was sampled from a human donor who had recovered from COVID-19. CDR3 amino acids: CASSFGGTQPQHF. The CDR3 DNA follows: TGTGCCAGCAGTTTTGGGGGTACTCAGCCCCAGCATTTT.